Listed below are T cell receptor beta chains from one sample, sequenced in a study of control samples from healthy donors and cancer patients. The assay was immunoSEQ multiplex PCR, and TCRdb's table has in-frame clones only and misses some. The table has some 120,000 clones, 90% to 95% seen once; the top ten hold about 1.5%. Sequenced sample: PBMCs. Receptor source: a man in his fifties or sixties with head and neck cancer. CDR3s include the opening cysteine and the closing phenylalanine or tryptophan. Fields, in order: clone size, J gene, V gene, D gene, CDR3 DNA, CDR3 protein. D genes are given only for firm matches. Size values are once, few and many counts, or a class for expanded clones, and some rows have none.

few,TRBJ1-6,TRBV3-1/TRBV3-2,NA,TGTGCCACGGGGCAGGGACGAGCACCCCTCCACTTT,CATGQGRAPLHF
NA,TRBJ1-6,TRBV9,NA,TGTGCCATCCCTAATTCACCCCTCCACTTT,CAIPNSPLHF
NA,TRBJ1-1,TRBV4-1,TRBD1,TGCGCCAGCAGCCGGGACAGGGTGTCCAACACTGAAGCTTTCTTT,CASSRDRVSNTEAFF
NA,TRBJ1-2,TRBV18,NA,TGTGCCAGCTCACCAAGTGGCGGAGGGACTTATGGCTACACCTTC,CASSPSGGGTYGYTF
NA,TRBJ2-3,TRBV3-1/TRBV3-2,NA,TGTGCCAGCAGCCTGACAGTGGGGGATAGGGGTACGCAGTATTTT,CASSLTVGDRGTQYF
NA,TRBJ2-1,TRBV15,NA,TGTGCCACCAGCAGAGCGGCGGAATACAATGAGCAGTTCTTC,CATSRAAEYNEQFF
NA,TRBJ2-7,TRBV6-6,NA,TGTGCCAGCAGTTACAAGGCAGATAGCTACGAGCAGTACTTC,CASSYKADSYEQYF
NA,TRBJ1-5,TRBV18,NA,TGTGCCAGCTCACGGGGTGACACACAGCCCCAGCATTTT,CASSRGDTQPQHF
NA,TRBJ2-2,TRBV3-1/TRBV3-2,NA,TGTGCCAGCAGCCCCGGCCCCACCGGGGAGCTGTTTTTT,CASSPGPTGELFF
NA,TRBJ1-2,TRBV18,NA,TGTGCCAGCTCACCAGGGGACCTCTATGGCTACACCTTC,CASSPGDLYGYTF
NA,TRBJ1-1,TRBV30,NA,TGTGCCTGGAGTGGAGGCGTGGGGGCTGAAGCTTTCTTT,CAWSGGVGAEAFF
NA,TRBJ2-5,TRBV19,TRBD2,TGTGCCAGTAGTATATGGCGGGGGGGCCAAGAGACCCAGTACTTC,CASSIWRGGQETQYF
NA,TRBJ2-4,TRBV4-2,TRBD2,TGTGCCAGCAGCCCGAGCGGGGGGGGGAAAAACATTCAGTACTTC,CASSPSGGGKNIQYF
NA,TRBJ1-4,TRBV5-1,NA,TGCGCCAGCAAGGAGGGAAACGCTAATGAAAAACTGTTTTTT,CASKEGNANEKLFF
NA,TRBJ2-2,TRBV5-6,TRBD1,TGTGCCAGCAGCTTGGTGGGGCAGGGGGTCACCGGGGAGCTGTTTTTT,CASSLVGQGVTGELFF
few,TRBJ2-3,TRBV11-2,TRBD1,TGTGCCAGCAGCTCCTACAGGGGGCGAGGAGATACGCAGTATTTT,CASSSYRGRGDTQYF
NA,TRBJ2-7,TRBV7-2,NA,TGTGCCAGCAGCTCTCCCCCTCGGGGAAAAGACTACGAGCAGTACTTC,CASSSPPRGKDYEQYF
NA,TRBJ1-6,TRBV30,NA,TGTGCCTGGAGTGCTCGCCCGTACGGAACCTTCAGCTCCTATAATTCACCCCTCCACTTT,CAWSARPYGTFSSYNSPLHF
NA,TRBJ2-2,TRBV3-1/TRBV3-2,TRBD1,TGTGCCAGCAGCGTACCCGGGACAGGGTCGACCGGGGAGCTGTTTTTT,CASSVPGTGSTGELFF
NA,TRBJ2-7,TRBV12-3/TRBV12-4,TRBD1,TGTGCCAGCAACGGACAGGACTACGAGCAGTACTTC,CASNGQDYEQYF
NA,TRBJ1-3,TRBV28,NA,TGTGCCAGCGGGGGCTCCCTCGGACAGGGAAACACCATATATTTT,CASGGSLGQGNTIYF
NA,TRBJ1-2,TRBV6-5,NA,TGTGCCAGCAAAACAGGGCACTATGGCTACACCTTC,CASKTGHYGYTF
NA,TRBJ2-2,TRBV4-2,TRBD2,TGTGCCAGCAGCCGGAATGCCGCCCGGACTAGTGGCGGGGAGCTGTTTTTT,CASSRNAARTSGGELFF
NA,TRBJ1-4,TRBV14,NA,TGTGCCAGCAGTCTACTTAATGAAAAACTGTTTTTT,CASSLLNEKLFF
NA,TRBJ2-7,TRBV4-2,NA,TGTGCCAGCAGCCCTGACGGGCGAGAGCAGTACTTC,CASSPDGREQYF
NA,TRBJ1-5,TRBV9,NA,TGTGCCAGCAGGGGTGGGGCAATGAACAGCAATCAGCCCCAGCATTTT,CASRGGAMNSNQPQHF
NA,TRBJ1-1,TRBV7-9,TRBD1,TGTGCCAGCACCAGAGCCGGGACAGGGATCATCACTGAAGCTTTCTTT,CASTRAGTGIITEAFF
NA,TRBJ2-1,TRBV15,NA,TGTGCGCAAAGGGTTGGCGGGGCTACCGACAATGAGCAGTTCTTC,CAQRVGGATDNEQFF
NA,TRBJ2-6,TRBV6-2/TRBV6-3,NA,TGTGCCAGCAGTTCAGGGGGGACAGGGGCCAACGTCCTGACTTTC,CASSSGGTGANVLTF
NA,TRBJ1-1,TRBV5-4,NA,TGTGCCAGTGGAGAGAGTAACACTGAAGCTTTCTTT,CASGESNTEAFF
few,TRBJ1-2,TRBV6-4,NA,TGTGCCAGCAGTGACAGACCGGCAGGTCACTATGGCTACACCTTC,CASSDRPAGHYGYTF
NA,TRBJ1-1,TRBV9,NA,TGTGCCAGCAGCGTTCAATCGATTTCGAATGAAGCTTTCTTT,CASSVQSISNEAFF
NA,TRBJ1-1,TRBV19,NA,TGTGCCAGTACCGTCACCCCGAACACTGAAGCTTTCTTT,CASTVTPNTEAFF